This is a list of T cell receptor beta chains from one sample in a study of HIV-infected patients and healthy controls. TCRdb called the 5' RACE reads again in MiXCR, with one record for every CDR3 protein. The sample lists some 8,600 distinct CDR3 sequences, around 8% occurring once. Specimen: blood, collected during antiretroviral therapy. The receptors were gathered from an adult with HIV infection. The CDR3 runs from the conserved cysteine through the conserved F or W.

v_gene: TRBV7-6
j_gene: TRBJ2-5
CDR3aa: CASSLGTSGGETQYF

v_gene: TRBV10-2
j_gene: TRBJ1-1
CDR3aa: CASSEDATEAFF

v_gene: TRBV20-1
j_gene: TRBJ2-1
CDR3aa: CSARAGPNKNNEQFF

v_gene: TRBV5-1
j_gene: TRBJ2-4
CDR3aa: CASSPGTASKNIQYF

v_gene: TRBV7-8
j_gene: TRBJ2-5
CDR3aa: CASSPAGSSGAQETQYF

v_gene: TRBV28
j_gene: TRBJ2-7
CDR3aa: CASPGQGLYEQYF

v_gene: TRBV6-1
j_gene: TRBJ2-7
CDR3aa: CAAGYEQYF

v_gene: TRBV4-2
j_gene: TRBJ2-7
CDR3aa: CASSQDYGSPYEQYF

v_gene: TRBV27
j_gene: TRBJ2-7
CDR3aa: CASSQGWSYEQYF

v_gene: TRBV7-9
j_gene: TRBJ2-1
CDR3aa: CASSLGLNYLSYNEQFF

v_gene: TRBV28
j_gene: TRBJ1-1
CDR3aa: CASRLRVGSRGEYNTEAFF

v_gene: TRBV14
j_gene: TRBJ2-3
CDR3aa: CASSRFGDTQYF

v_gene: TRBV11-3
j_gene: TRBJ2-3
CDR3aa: CASSPGTSKSDTQYF

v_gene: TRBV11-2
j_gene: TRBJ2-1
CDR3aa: CASSLSLHNEQFF

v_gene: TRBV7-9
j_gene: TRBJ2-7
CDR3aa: CASSPTGYEQYF

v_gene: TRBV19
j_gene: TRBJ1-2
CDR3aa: CASSASTRPTTTF

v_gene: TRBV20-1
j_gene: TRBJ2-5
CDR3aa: CSARAGLAGGAYQETQYF

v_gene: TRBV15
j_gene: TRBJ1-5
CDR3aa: CATSRYNQPQHF

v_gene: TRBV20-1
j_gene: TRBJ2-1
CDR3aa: CSATVAGGSYNEQFF

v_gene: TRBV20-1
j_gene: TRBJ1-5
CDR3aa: CSAKEHSNQPQHF

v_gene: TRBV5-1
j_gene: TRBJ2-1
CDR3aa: CASSLESRNTYNEQFF

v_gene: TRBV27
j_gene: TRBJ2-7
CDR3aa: CASSFGGQGGYEQYF

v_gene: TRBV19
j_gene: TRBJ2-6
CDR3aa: CASSSRALSGANVLTF

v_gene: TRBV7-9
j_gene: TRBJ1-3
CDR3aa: CASSLTTEHGNTIYF

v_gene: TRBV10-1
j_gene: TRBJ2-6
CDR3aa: CASSGEGRFSGANVLTF

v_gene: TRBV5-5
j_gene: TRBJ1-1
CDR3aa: CATKINLNTEAFF

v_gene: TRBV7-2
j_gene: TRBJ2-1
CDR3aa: CASSFAGNNEQFF

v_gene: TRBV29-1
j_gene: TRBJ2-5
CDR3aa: CSVDGTGPFGQETQYF

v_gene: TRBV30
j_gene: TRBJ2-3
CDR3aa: CAWSVQVGIAFSSTDTQYF

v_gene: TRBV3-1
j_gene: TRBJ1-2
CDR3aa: CASSQESFGAGYTF

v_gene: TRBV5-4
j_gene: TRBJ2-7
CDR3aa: CASSLAGTETYEQYF

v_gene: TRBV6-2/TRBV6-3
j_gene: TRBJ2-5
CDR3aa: CASSYGPQETQYF

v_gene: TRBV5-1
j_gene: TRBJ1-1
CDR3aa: CASSLAGARSTEAFF

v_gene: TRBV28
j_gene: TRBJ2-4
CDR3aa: CASSEGAKNIQYF

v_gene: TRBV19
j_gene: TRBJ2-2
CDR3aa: CASSPRTIPGELFF

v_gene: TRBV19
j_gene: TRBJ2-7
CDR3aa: CATSRPGASYEQYF

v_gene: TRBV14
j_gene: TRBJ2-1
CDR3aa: CASSQDWGVANEQFF

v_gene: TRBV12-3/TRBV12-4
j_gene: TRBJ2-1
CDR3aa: CASNLRSSSYNEQFF

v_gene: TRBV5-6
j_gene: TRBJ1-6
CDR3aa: CASSTYRYDVNSPLHF

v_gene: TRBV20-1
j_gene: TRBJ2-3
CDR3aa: CSARAASGTDTQYF

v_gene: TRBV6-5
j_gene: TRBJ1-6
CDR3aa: CASSYSQGLVNSPLHF

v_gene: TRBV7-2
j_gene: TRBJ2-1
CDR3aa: CASSLSLSGQGRHNEQFF

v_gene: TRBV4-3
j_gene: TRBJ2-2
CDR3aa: CASSQAWGGTGELFF

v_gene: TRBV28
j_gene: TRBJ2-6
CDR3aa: CASSPTQGSGANVLTF

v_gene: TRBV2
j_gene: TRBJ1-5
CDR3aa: CASHESQGNQPQHF

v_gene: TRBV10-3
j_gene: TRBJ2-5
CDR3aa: CAIRAEGAHRETQYF

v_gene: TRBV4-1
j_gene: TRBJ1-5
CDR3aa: CASSQHTNAGLGQPQHF

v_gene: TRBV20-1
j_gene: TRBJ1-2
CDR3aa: CSAREGQRPGYGYTF

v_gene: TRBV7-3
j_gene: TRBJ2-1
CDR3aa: CASSLIPSNEQFF

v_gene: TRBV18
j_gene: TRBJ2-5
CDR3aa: CASSHSPGKWETQYF

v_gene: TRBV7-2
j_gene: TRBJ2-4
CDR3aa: CASSLIVLAKNIQYF

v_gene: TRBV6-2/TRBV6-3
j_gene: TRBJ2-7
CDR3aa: CASSRAGSSYEQYF

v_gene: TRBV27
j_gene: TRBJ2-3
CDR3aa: CASFGSDTQYF

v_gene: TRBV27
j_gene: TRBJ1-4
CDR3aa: CASSFGGGEKLFF

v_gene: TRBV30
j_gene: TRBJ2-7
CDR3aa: CAWSFGSYEQYF

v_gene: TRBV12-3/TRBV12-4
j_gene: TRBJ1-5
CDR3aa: CASSSTSLGTGRQPQHF

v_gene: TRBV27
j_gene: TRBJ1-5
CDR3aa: CASSLDERSQPQHF

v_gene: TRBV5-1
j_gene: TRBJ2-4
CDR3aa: CASSLREYRDIQYF

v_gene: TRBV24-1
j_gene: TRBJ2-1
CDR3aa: CATSDTRQASSYNEQFF